The source of this T cell receptor (beta chain) is a study of T cells after yellow fever vaccination. Study as a whole: Preparation used SMART-Seq v4 Ultra Low Input for the low-cell-number fractions.

The study, taken as a whole, reports: Researchers cautioned that FACS-sorted repertoires could harbor abundant clonotypes contaminating from the bulk population. Post-booster repertoires contained most primary-vaccination clones again (about 96% CD4, around 88% CD8).

Template-switching 5'RACE yielded the TCR cDNA; a universal primer site and UMIs were added in the process. TCRdb called the 5' RACE reads again in MiXCR, with one record for every CDR3 protein. Of more than 110,000 distinct CDR3 sequences in the sample, under 7% were seen once. The CDR3 runs 13 residues. In germline, CDR1 is ENHRY, CDR2 SYGVKD. The ends were cut back, 10 bases at V and 1 base at J, with 13 bases in the middle. This clonotype was observed many times. Antigen: not known. Sample: CD4+ T cells sorted from PBMCs, taken 10 days after the yellow fever booster vaccination. The TCR sequence derives from a man aged 25 to 40 who received the YFV17D yellow fever vaccine. The chain recombines TRBV10-3 with TRBJ1-2; D is uncertain. DNA of the CDR3: TGTGCCACTACCGTGGGCCTTAACTATGGCTACACCTTC. Protein product: CATTVGLNYGYTF.